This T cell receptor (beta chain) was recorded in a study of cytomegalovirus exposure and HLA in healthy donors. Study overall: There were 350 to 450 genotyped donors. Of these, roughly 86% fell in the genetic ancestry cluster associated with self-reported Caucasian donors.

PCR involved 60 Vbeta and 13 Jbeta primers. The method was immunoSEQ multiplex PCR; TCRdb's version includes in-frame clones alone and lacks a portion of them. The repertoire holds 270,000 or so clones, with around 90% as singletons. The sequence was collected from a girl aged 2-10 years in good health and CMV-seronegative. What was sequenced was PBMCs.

The CDR3 reads CASSLGQGQETQYF. The CDR3 DNA reads TGTGCCAGCTCACTCGGACAGGGCCAAGAGACCCAGTACTTC. The genes are TRBV18 and TRBJ2-5; 8 nucleotides agree with TRBD1. The CDR3 is 14 residues long. J was trimmed by 1 base and V by 4 bases; bases with no gene match: 2. Germline values: CDR1 KGHSH, CDR2 LQKENI. The full variable domain, in which reference TRBV18 and TRBJ2-5 provide the parts outside the CDR3, is NAGVMQNPRHLVRRRGQEARLRCSPMKGHSHVYWYRQLPEEGLKFMVYLQKENIIDESGMPKERFSAEFPKEGPSILRIQQVVRGDSAAYFCASSLGQGQETQYFGPGTRLLVL.